This T cell receptor beta chain was profiled in a study of cytomegalovirus exposure and HLA in healthy donors. As for the study in general: The study placed approximately 80% of its roughly 400 genotyped donors in the Caucasian-associated ancestry cluster. Study-wide points: Reportedly, TCR beta sequences accurately predicted HLA-A and HLA-B alleles in most subjects. TCR beta sequences numbering around 15,000 were associated with HLA alleles at 0.05 false discovery rate in a later analysis.

The PCR used 60 Vbeta and 13 Jbeta primers. The table came from immunoSEQ multiplex PCR; TCRdb's copy has only in-frame clones and leaves some out. This sample has 100,000 to 150,000 clones; about three quarters occur once, and the top ten carry 2.5% to 3.5%. Turning to this clone: Its specificity is unknown.

The germline CDR1 and CDR2 sequences are MRHNA and SNTAGT. With 2 bases clipped from V and 4 bases from J, the junction kept 3 bases outside the gene matches. The CDR3 length is 15 residues. The source is a woman aged 40 to 49 in good health and CMV-seropositive. The rearrangement joins TRBV6-4 to TRBJ2-3, with TRBD2 identical over 10 bases. The sequenced sample was PBMCs. CDR3 residues: CASSDSGGAPDTQYF. CDR3 DNA sequence: TGTGCCAGCAGTGACAGCGGGGGGGCCCCAGATACGCAGTATTTT.